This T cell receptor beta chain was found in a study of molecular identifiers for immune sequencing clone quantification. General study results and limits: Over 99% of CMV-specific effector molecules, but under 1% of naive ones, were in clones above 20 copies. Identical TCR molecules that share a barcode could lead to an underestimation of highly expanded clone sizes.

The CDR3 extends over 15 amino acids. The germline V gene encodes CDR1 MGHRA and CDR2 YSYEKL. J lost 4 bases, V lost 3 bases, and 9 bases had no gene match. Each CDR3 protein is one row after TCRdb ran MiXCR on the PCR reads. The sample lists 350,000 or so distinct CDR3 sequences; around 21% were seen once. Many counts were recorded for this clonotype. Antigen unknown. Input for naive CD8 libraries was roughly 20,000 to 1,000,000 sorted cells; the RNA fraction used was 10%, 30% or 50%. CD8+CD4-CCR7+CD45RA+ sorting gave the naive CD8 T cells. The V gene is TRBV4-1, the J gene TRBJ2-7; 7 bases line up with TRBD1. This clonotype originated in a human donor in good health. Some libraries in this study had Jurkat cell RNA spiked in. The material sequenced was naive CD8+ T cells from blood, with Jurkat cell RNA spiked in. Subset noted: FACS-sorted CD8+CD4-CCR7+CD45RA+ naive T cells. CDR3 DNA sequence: TGCGCCAGCAGCCACGAAGCGACAGGGTTTTACGAGCAGTACTTC. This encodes CASSHEATGFYEQYF.